This T cell receptor (beta chain) was sequenced in a study of OX40 agonist ivuxolimab in advanced cancers. Using immunoSEQ multiplex PCR, the repertoire was profiled, and TCRdb retains in-frame clones only, with some absent. Of nearly 60,000 clones in the sample, about 90% were seen once. Germline-derived CDR1 and CDR2 are SGHTA and FQGNSA. Germline trimming cut 5 bases from V and 3 bases from J; bases unmatched to any gene: 5. This CDR3 has 14 amino acids. The source of this sequence is an adult with an advanced solid tumor such as melanoma, head and neck, liver or kidney cancer. The chain uses TRBV7-2 and TRBJ2-3; 7 bases line up with TRBD2. The sequences come from CD4+ or CD8+ T cells sorted from blood, collected in a trial of the OX40 agonist ivuxolimab. CDR3 protein: CASSVSGITDTQYF. The DNA of the CDR3 is TGTGCCAGCAGCGTAAGCGGGATTACAGATACGCAGTATTTT.